The clone carrying this TCR beta chain appeared once. The antigen is not known. These data are taken from a study of T cell responses to AZD1222 COVID-19 vaccine. Study-wide results and limits: Spike-wide coverage was observed for vaccine-associated CD4 TCRs, with dominant responses at 160-218 and 743-854.

The repertoire was sequenced with immunoSEQ multiplex PCR; TCRdb's copy has only in-frame clones and lacks some. The table lists tens of thousands of clones, 75% to 95% of them singletons. This CDR3 is built from 11 residues. The germline CDR1 and CDR2 sequences are MDHEN and SYDVKM. Between the trimmed V and J ends, which lost 2 bases and 4 bases, there was a span of 0 bases. The gene calls are TRBV28 and TRBJ1-5; D gene uncertain. The source of this sequence is an adult who received the AZD1222 COVID-19 vaccine. Source: peripheral blood, taken 28 days after the second AZD1222 dose. The CDR3 loop reads CASSLNQPQHF. The CDR3 DNA reads as TGTGCCAGCAGTTTAAATCAGCCCCAGCATTTT.